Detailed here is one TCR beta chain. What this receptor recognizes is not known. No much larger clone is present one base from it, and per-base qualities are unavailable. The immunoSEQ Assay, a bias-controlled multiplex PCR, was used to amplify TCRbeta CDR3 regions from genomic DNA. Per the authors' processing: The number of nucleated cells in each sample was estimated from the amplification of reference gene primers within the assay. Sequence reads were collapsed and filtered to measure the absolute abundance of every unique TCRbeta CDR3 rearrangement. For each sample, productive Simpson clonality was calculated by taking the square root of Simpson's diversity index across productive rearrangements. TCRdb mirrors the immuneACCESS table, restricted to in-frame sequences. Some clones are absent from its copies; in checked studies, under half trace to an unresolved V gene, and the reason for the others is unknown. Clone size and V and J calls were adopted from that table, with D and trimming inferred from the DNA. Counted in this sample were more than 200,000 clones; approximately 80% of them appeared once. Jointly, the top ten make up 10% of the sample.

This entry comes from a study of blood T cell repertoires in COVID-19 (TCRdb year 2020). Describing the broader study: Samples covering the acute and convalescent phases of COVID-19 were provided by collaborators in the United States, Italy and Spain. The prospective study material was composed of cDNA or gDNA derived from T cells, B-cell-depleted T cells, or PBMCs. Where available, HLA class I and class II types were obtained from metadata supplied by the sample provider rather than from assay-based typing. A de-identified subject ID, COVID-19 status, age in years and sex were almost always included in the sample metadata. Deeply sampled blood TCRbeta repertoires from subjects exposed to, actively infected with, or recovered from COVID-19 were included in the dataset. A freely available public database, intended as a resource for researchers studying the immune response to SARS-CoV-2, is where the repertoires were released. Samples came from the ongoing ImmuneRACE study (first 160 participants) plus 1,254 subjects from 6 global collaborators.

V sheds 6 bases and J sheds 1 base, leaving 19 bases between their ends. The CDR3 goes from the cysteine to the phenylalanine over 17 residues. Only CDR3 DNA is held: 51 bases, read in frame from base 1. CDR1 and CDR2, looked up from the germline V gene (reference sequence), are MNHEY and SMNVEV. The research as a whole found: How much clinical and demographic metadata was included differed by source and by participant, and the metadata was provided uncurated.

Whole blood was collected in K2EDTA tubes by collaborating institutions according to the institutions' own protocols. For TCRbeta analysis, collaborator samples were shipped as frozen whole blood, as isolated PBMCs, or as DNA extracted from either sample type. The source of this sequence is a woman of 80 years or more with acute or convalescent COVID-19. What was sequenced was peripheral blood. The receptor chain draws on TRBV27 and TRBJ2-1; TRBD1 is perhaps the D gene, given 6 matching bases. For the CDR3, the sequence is CASSQNPYRESYNEQFF. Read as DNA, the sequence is TGTGCCAGCAGCCAAAACCCATACAGGGAATCCTACAATGAGCAGTTCTTC.